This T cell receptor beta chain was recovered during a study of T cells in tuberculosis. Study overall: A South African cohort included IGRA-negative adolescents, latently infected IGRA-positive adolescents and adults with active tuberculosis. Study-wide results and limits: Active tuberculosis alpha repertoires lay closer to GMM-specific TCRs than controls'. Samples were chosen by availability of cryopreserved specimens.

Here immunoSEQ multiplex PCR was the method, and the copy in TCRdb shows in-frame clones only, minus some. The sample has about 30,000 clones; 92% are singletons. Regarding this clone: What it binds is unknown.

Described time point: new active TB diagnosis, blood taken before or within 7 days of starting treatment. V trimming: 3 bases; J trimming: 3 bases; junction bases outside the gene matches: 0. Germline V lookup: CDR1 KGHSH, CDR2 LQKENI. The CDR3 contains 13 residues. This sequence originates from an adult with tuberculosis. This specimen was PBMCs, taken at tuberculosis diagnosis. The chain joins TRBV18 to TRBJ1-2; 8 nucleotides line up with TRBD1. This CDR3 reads CASSPTGDYGYTF. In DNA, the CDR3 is TGTGCCAGCTCACCGACAGGGGACTATGGCTACACCTTC.